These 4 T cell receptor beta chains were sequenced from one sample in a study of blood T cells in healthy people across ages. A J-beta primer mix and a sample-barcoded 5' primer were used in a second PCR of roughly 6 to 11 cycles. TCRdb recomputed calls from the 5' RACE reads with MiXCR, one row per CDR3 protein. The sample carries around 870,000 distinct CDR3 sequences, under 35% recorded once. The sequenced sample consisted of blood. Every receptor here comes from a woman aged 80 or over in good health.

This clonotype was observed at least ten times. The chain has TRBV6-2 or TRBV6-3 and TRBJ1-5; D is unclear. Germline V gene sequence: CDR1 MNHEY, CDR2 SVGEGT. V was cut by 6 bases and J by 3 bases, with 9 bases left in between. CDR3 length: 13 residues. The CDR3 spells CASRKRNNQPQHF. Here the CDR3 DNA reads TGTGCCAGCAGGAAAAGGAACAATCAGCCCCAGCATTTT.

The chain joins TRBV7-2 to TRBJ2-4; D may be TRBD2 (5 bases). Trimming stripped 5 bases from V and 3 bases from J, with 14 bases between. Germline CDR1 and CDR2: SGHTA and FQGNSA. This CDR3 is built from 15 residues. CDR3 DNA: TGTGCCAGCAGCCCCCGAGGAGGCAGCAAAAACATTCAGTACTTC. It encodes CASSPRGGSKNIQYF. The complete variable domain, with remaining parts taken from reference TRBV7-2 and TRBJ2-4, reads GAGVSQSPSNKVTEKGKDVELRCDPISGHTALYWYRQSLGQGLEFLIYFQGNSAPDKSGLPSDRFSAERTGGSVSTLTIQRTQQEDSAVYLCASSPRGGSKNIQYFGAGTRLSVL.

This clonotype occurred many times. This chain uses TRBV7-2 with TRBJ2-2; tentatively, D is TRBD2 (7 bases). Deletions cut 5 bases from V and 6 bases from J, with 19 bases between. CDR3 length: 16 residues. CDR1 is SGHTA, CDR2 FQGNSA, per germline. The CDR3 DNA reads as TGTGCCAGCAGCCTACCTCCCGGGGGGCGCCCCGGGGAGCTGTTTTTT. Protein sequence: CASSLPPGGRPGELFF. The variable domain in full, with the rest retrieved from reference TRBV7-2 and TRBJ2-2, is GAGVSQSPSNKVTEKGKDVELRCDPISGHTALYWYRQSLGQGLEFLIYFQGNSAPDKSGLPSDRFSAERTGGSVSTLTIQRTQQEDSAVYLCASSLPPGGRPGELFFGEGSRLTVL.

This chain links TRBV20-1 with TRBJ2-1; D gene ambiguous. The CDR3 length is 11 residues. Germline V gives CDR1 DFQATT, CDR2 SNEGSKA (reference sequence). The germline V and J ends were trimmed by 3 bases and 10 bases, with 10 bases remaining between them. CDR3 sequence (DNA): TGCAGTGCTAGGGCGGTGGGCGAGCAGTTCTTC. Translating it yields CSARAVGEQFF.